A selection of T cell receptor beta chains follows, all from one sample in a study of cytomegalovirus exposure and HLA in healthy donors. The data were produced by immunoSEQ multiplex PCR, yet TCRdb's version contains in-frame clones alone and is incomplete. The sample yields 100,000 or so clones, about 95% seen once. The sequenced sample consisted of PBMCs. The receptors come from a woman aged 18-29 years in good health and CMV-seronegative. CDR3s leave out the opening cysteine and the closing phenylalanine or tryptophan. A row's size may be missing; if present it is once, few, many or a size class.

abundance: -; v_gene: TRBV27; j_gene: TRBJ1-5; CDR3aa: ASSSPGKSGSNQPQH
abundance: -; v_gene: TRBV19; j_gene: TRBJ2-6; CDR3aa: ASASGQGISGANVLT
abundance: -; v_gene: TRBV5-4; j_gene: TRBJ2-7; CDR3aa: ASSPAPAGDYEQY
abundance: -; v_gene: TRBV4-1; j_gene: TRBJ2-3; CDR3aa: ASSMTSGTTDTQY
abundance: -; v_gene: TRBV4-2; j_gene: TRBJ1-2; CDR3aa: ASSPQGYGYT
abundance: -; v_gene: TRBV6-6; j_gene: TRBJ2-3; CDR3aa: ASSYRGGFTDTQY
abundance: -; v_gene: TRBV7-3; j_gene: TRBJ1-1; CDR3aa: ASSFSVNTEAF
abundance: -; v_gene: TRBV27; j_gene: TRBJ1-5; CDR3aa: ASSPGTGGFQPQH
abundance: once; v_gene: TRBV4-2; j_gene: TRBJ1-2; CDR3aa: ASSQDRDTYGYT
abundance: -; v_gene: TRBV13; j_gene: TRBJ1-6; CDR3aa: ASSLDRVVNSPLH
abundance: -; v_gene: TRBV19; j_gene: TRBJ1-5; CDR3aa: ASSQGGQGNQPQH
abundance: -; v_gene: TRBV14; j_gene: TRBJ2-5; CDR3aa: ASSQGLSARTETQY
abundance: -; v_gene: TRBV10-3; j_gene: TRBJ2-5; CDR3aa: AISTSSGAEETQY
abundance: -; v_gene: TRBV7-9; j_gene: TRBJ1-2; CDR3aa: ASNQQGHGYT
abundance: -; v_gene: TRBV5-8; j_gene: TRBJ2-5; CDR3aa: ASSPAEAQY
abundance: -; v_gene: TRBV4-3; j_gene: TRBJ1-2; CDR3aa: ASSQGTGGNYGYT
abundance: once; v_gene: TRBV18; j_gene: TRBJ1-5; CDR3aa: ASSPSLGQGGRQPQH
abundance: -; v_gene: TRBV5-1; j_gene: TRBJ2-3; CDR3aa: ASSKAVFTDTQY
abundance: -; v_gene: TRBV7-2; j_gene: TRBJ1-2; CDR3aa: ASSQRQAYGYT
abundance: -; v_gene: TRBV10-3; j_gene: TRBJ1-1; CDR3aa: AISDPGRGQYEAF
abundance: -; v_gene: TRBV5-4; j_gene: TRBJ2-3; CDR3aa: ASTRGDTQY
abundance: once; v_gene: TRBV27; j_gene: TRBJ1-1; CDR3aa: ASSLSPDRTAF
abundance: -; v_gene: TRBV5-6; j_gene: TRBJ2-7; CDR3aa: ASSFGSPGTLLSYEQY
abundance: -; v_gene: TRBV10-3; j_gene: TRBJ1-1; CDR3aa: AISADRATEAF
abundance: -; v_gene: TRBV7-6; j_gene: TRBJ2-7; CDR3aa: ASSLVEEKLSPSYEQY
abundance: -; v_gene: TRBV29-1; j_gene: TRBJ1-3; CDR3aa: SVGGVSGNTIY
abundance: -; v_gene: TRBV19; j_gene: TRBJ2-1; CDR3aa: ASNPGRRTSYNEQF
abundance: -; v_gene: TRBV6-5; j_gene: TRBJ1-1; CDR3aa: ASSPGGQGNTEAF
abundance: -; v_gene: TRBV19; j_gene: TRBJ2-3; CDR3aa: ASRGQGLIHTDTQY
abundance: -; v_gene: TRBV19; j_gene: TRBJ1-5; CDR3aa: ASSMLYRGQPQH
abundance: -; v_gene: TRBV6-6; j_gene: TRBJ2-7; CDR3aa: ASSDWDKVYEQY
abundance: -; v_gene: TRBV2; j_gene: TRBJ1-1; CDR3aa: ASKGDTASTEAF
abundance: -; v_gene: TRBV9; j_gene: TRBJ2-3; CDR3aa: ASSVGSFGGDRDTQY
abundance: once; v_gene: TRBV6-1; j_gene: TRBJ1-6; CDR3aa: ASTGSYNSPLH
abundance: once; v_gene: TRBV14; j_gene: TRBJ2-3; CDR3aa: ASSQGVRRGHVFLTQY
abundance: -; v_gene: TRBV6-5; j_gene: TRBJ2-1; CDR3aa: ASSFRQVSYNEQF
abundance: -; v_gene: TRBV11-3; j_gene: TRBJ2-4; CDR3aa: ASSLAQDGKNIQY
abundance: -; v_gene: TRBV5-8; j_gene: TRBJ2-3; CDR3aa: ASSLAGTNTDTQY